This entry concerns a single TCR beta chain. The same CDR3 also results from other DNA sequences found in this sample. This sample stems from a study of shared clonotypes between healthy human individuals. The authors ran the assay at deep level. Using immunoSEQ multiplex PCR, the repertoire was profiled, and TCRdb retains in-frame clones only, with some absent. Of about 2.1 million clones listed, under 95% were seen once; the top ten hold more than 1.5%. Positive CCR7 selection of CD45RO-negative cells yielded the naive CD8 cells, and terminally differentiated effector memory CD45RA+ cells were excluded. The study drew all its donors from Caucasian adults living in Nashville, Tennessee. The germline V gene has CDR1 SEHNR and CDR2 FQNEAQ (reference sequence). After removal of 1 base from V and 5 bases from J, the junction contained 2 bases not matched to a gene. The CDR3 contains 13 residues.

The rearrangement joins TRBV7-9 to TRBJ2-7, with 7 bases identical to TRBD2. Source material: naive CD8+ T cells from PBMCs. The source of this sequence is a man between 18 and 29 years old in good health. Some clones in this sample may be carry-over from other donors' samples. DNA for the CDR3: TGTGCCAGCAGCTTAGGGGCGGGGGACGAGCAGTACTTC. Translated, it gives CASSLGAGDEQYF. The entire variable domain, with the rest obtained from reference TRBV7-9 and TRBJ2-7, is as follows: DTGVSQNPRHKITKRGQNVTFRCDPISEHNRLYWYRQTLGQGPEFLTYFQNEAQLEKSRLLSDRFSAERPKGSFSTLEIQRTEQGDSAMYLCASSLGAGDEQYFGPGTRLTVT.